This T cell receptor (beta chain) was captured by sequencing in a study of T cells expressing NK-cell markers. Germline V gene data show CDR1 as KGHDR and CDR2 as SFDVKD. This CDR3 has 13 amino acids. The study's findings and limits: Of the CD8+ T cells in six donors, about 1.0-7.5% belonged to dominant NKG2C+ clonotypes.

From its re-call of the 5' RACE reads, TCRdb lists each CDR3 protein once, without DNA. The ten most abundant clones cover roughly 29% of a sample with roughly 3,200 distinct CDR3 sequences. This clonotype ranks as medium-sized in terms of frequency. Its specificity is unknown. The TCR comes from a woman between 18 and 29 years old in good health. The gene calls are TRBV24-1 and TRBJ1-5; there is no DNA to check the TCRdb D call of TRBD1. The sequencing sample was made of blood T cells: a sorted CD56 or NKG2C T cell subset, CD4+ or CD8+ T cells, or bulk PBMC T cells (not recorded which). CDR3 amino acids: CATSDRGNQPQHF.